Following are 25 T cell receptor beta chains from one sample sequenced in a study of a mutant IDH1 vaccine in newly diagnosed glioma. Their antigens are not known. Produced via immunoSEQ multiplex PCR; TCRdb's table is partial and in-frame only. Among 110,000 or so clones listed, roughly 90% were seen once. As to time point: week 11, during vaccination. With topical imiquimod, each dose of the vaccine consisted of 300 ug of mutant IDH1 20-mer peptide. The sample was PBMCs, taken from a glioma patient whose treatment included an IDH1 peptide vaccine. The receptors stem from a woman in her fifties or sixties with glioma.

In DNA, the CDR3 is TGTGCCAGTAGTAGCGGGGACAGGATTTACGAGCAGTACTTC. Protein: CASSSGDRIYEQYF. The chain couples TRBV19 to TRBJ2-7; TRBD1 aligns across 8 bases. CDR3 length: 14 residues. Per the germline V gene, CDR1 is LNHDA and CDR2 is SQIVND (reference sequence). V was pared by 4 bases and J by 4 bases, with 6 bases of the junction left unmatched.

The genes are TRBV28 and TRBJ2-7; D is perhaps TRBD2 (6 bases). Trimming left V 8 bases short and J 1 base short, with 15 bases between. CDR1 is MDHEN, CDR2 SYDVKM, per germline. CDR3 length equals 14 residues. The CDR3 loop reads CASGWGERSYEQYF. CDR3 DNA sequence: TGTGCCAGCGGTTGGGGGGAAAGGTCCTACGAGCAGTACTTC. Variable domain in full (rest from reference TRBV28 and TRBJ2-7): DVKVTQSSRYLVKRTGEKVFLECVQDMDHENMFWYRQDPGLGLRLIYFSYDVKMKEKGDIPEGYSVSREKKERFSLILESASTNQTSMYLCASGWGERSYEQYFGPGTRLTVT.

The chain couples TRBV7-2 to TRBJ2-2, with D unresolved. CDR1 and CDR2 (germline): SGHTA, FQGNSA. The CDR3 has 13 amino acids. Trimming removed 2 bases at V and 8 bases at J, with 9 bases between. The CDR3 protein is CASSLLPSGELFF. The CDR3 nucleotides are TGTGCCAGCAGCTTACTCCCATCGGGGGAGCTGTTTTTT.

This chain uses TRBV7-2 with TRBJ1-5; D uncertain. The CDR3 consists of 12 residues. V lost 3 bases, J lost 4 bases, and 4 bases lay in between. Germline CDR1 and CDR2: SGHTA and FQGNSA. The CDR3 here is CASSFPNQPQHF. The CDR3 DNA follows: TGTGCCAGCAGCTTCCCGAATCAGCCCCAGCATTTT.

This clone has just one count. The rearrangement uses TRBV6-1 and TRBJ2-5; 11 nucleotides align to TRBD2. V dropped 4 bases and J dropped 4; count of bases not matched to a gene: 5. Germline CDR1 is MNHNS and CDR2 is SASEGT. CDR3 length: 15 residues. CDR3 in DNA: TGTGCCAGCAGTGCGGTAGCGGGAGGGCCAGAGACCCAGTACTTC. As protein: CASSAVAGGPETQYF.

This clone was counted once. The chain employs TRBV2 and TRBJ2-5; 7 bases match TRBD2. Germline CDR1 and CDR2: SNHLY and FYNNEI. Losses at the gene ends were 7 bases for V and 2 bases for J; bases not matched to a gene: 10. The CDR3 runs to 15 residues. Written as DNA, the CDR3 is TGTGCCAGCACCGCGTCGGGCGGGAGACAAGAGACCCAGTACTTC. Translated: CASTASGGRQETQYF.

This chain joins TRBV6-6 and TRBJ1-1; weak D call: TRBD1 (5 bases). The V end was cut by 2 bases, the J end by 4 bases, with 11 bases between. The CDR3 spans 14 residues. Germline V gene sequence: CDR1 MNHNY, CDR2 SVGAGI (reference sequence). The DNA of the CDR3 is TGTGCCAGCAGTTACCAGGGACGGACCACTGAAGCTTTCTTT. Encoded protein: CASSYQGRTTEAFF.

V usage is TRBV28 and J usage is TRBJ1-4; 7 bases map to TRBD1. Germline-derived CDR1 and CDR2 are MDHEN and SYDVKM. The CDR3 is made up of 14 amino acids. V shed 3 bases and J 4 bases; nucleotides not matched to a gene: 2. DNA for the CDR3: TGTGCCAGCAGTTTGACAGGGCTTAATGAAAAACTGTTTTTT. It specifies CASSLTGLNEKLFF.

This chain connects TRBV5-4 to TRBJ2-7, with TRBD2 matching over 10 bases. The germline gives CDR1 SGHNT, CDR2 YYREEE (reference sequence). The CDR3 consists of 15 residues. With 0 bases clipped from V and 6 bases from J, the junction kept 6 bases outside the gene matches. CDR3 DNA: TGTGCCAGCAGCTTGGGGACTAGCGGTGCTGCCGAGCAGTACTTC. Residues: CASSLGTSGAAEQYF.

The rearrangement joins TRBV5-6 to TRBJ1-2; D gene uncertain. This CDR3 is built from 17 residues. V was cut by 0 bases and J by 4 bases, with 19 bases left in between. Germline V lookup: CDR1 SGHDT, CDR2 YYEEEE. As DNA, the CDR3 is TGTGCCAGCAGCTTGGGGCCCGGGCCCGAGGCTAGCTATGGCTACACCTTC. Translation gives CASSLGPGPEASYGYTF.

The chain joins TRBV10-3 to TRBJ2-7, with TRBD2 identical over 9 bases. With 4 bases clipped from V and 3 bases from J, the junction kept 4 bases outside the gene matches. The CDR3 is 14 amino acids. Germline V gene lookup returns CDR1 ENHRY and CDR2 SYGVKD. The CDR3 is CAISVELAGYEQYF. CDR3 nucleotide sequence: TGTGCCATCAGTGTTGAACTAGCGGGCTACGAGCAGTACTTC.

This clone appeared a few times. The V call is TRBV5-1, the J call TRBJ2-5, with TRBD2 identical over 15 bases. This CDR3 spans 16 amino acids. V lost 1 base to trimming and J lost 4 bases; unmatched junction nucleotides: 2. Germline values: CDR1 SGHRS, CDR2 YFSETQ. The CDR3 coding sequence is TGCGCCAGCAGCTTGACGGGACTAGCGGGAGGAGAGACCCAGTACTTC. Its translation: CASSLTGLAGGETQYF.

V usage is TRBV30 and J usage is TRBJ2-5; D not certain. Germline V gene data show CDR1 as GTSNPN and CDR2 as SVGIG (reference sequence). The CDR3 loop spans 12 amino acids. V gave up 1 base and J gave up 3 bases, with 6 bases separating them. The CDR3 DNA sequence: TGTGCCTGGAGTGACAGAAAAGAGACCCAGTACTTC. Its translation: CAWSDRKETQYF.

The chain links TRBV27 to TRBJ1-2; 9 bases are shared with TRBD1. Looked up from germline, CDR1 is MNHEY and CDR2 is SMNVEV (reference sequence). This CDR3 has 13 residues. V lost 3 bases, J lost 8 bases, and 4 bases stayed unmatched. The chain's CDR3 is CASSFWDRDGYTF. As DNA, the CDR3 is TGTGCCAGCAGTTTCTGGGACAGGGACGGCTACACCTTC.

This clone occurred a few times. The rearrangement uses TRBV5-1 and TRBJ2-5; D is perhaps TRBD1 or TRBD2 (5 bases each). The CDR3 sequence is 17 residues long. The V and J ends lost 4 bases and 2 bases respectively, with 21 bases between them. Germline lookup yields CDR1 SGHRS and CDR2 YFSETQ. CDR3 residues: CASSLRVTVGLQETQYF. The CDR3 DNA reads as TGCGCCAGCAGCCTGAGGGTGACAGTAGGGCTTCAAGAGACCCAGTACTTC. Together with reference TRBV5-1 and TRBJ2-5, the CDR3 gives the full variable domain: KAGVTQTPRYLIKTRGQQVTLSCSPISGHRSVSWYQQTPGQGLQFLFEYFSETQRNKGNFPGRFSGRQFSNSRSEMNVSTLELGDSALYLCASSLRVTVGLQETQYFGPGTRLLVL.

The gene calls are TRBV7-3 and TRBJ2-3; D is unclear. Trimming took off 5 bases at V and 2 bases at J, with 8 bases between the two ends. The V gene's germline CDR1 is SGHTA and CDR2 FQGTGA. This CDR3 region has 13 residues. The DNA of the CDR3 is TGTGCCAGCAGCGCTCCCAACACAGATACGCAGTATTTT. This encodes CASSAPNTDTQYF.

The V and J genes are TRBV7-3 and TRBJ2-1; 8 positions match TRBD2. From germline, CDR1 is SGHTA and CDR2 FQGTGA. The CDR3 runs to 16 residues. V was clipped by 5 bases and J by 0 bases; unmatched bases: 6. In DNA, the CDR3 is TGTGCCAGCAGCCCAAGTAGCGGGGACTCCTACAATGAGCAGTTCTTC. Translation: CASSPSSGDSYNEQFF.

This clone was recorded once. This sequence joins TRBV6-1 and TRBJ2-7; D gene uncertain. CDR1 and CDR2 from the germline V gene are MNHNS and SASEGT. This CDR3 comprises 11 residues. The ends were cut back, 5 bases at V and 13 bases at J, with 15 bases in the middle. CDR3 DNA sequence: TGTGCCAGCAGTTCCGGCGACGTCGGATACTTC. Translation: CASSSGDVGYF.

This clone was observed a few times. This CDR3 is also generated by other DNA sequences in the sample. The rearrangement joins TRBV30 to TRBJ2-3; 9 bases agree with TRBD1. The CDR3 is 16 amino acids. Germline values: CDR1 GTSNPN, CDR2 SVGIG (reference sequence). V was clipped by 0 bases and J by 2 bases; unmatched bases: 6. CDR3 coding DNA: TGTGCCTGGAGTGTACGAGGGACAGGGTACACAGATACGCAGTATTTT. It specifies CAWSVRGTGYTDTQYF.

Concerning this clone: Other DNA sequences in the sample encode the same CDR3. The chain has TRBV28 and TRBJ1-2; perhaps TRBD1 as D (5 bases). The V end was cut by 2 bases, the J end by 8 bases, with 9 bases between. Germline assignment: CDR1 MDHEN and CDR2 SYDVKM. The CDR3 consists of 12 residues. Here the CDR3 DNA reads TGTGCCAGCAGTTTAGGCAGGGACGGCTACACCTTC. This codes for CASSLGRDGYTF.

The chain employs TRBV29-1 and TRBJ2-7; unclear D gene. There are 14 residues in the CDR3. The V gene's germline CDR1 is SQVTM and CDR2 ANQGSEA. V shed 3 bases and J shed 0 bases, with 12 bases lying between them. Here the CDR3 DNA reads TGCAGCGTTGAGGCCGGGTCTCACTCCTACGAGCAGTACTTC. It is translated as CSVEAGSHSYEQYF.

This chain connects TRBV7-9 to TRBJ2-7, with 8 positions matching TRBD1. V gave up 5 bases and J gave up 4 bases; unmatched junction bases: 10. The CDR3 consists of 15 residues. Germline-derived CDR1 and CDR2 are SEHNR and FQNEAQ (reference sequence). CDR3 residues: CASSPPLTGAYEQYF. CDR3 bases: TGTGCCAGCAGCCCGCCCCTGACAGGGGCATACGAGCAGTACTTC.

The gene calls are TRBV10-3 and TRBJ1-5; TRBD1 agrees at 10 bases. V was clipped by 6 bases and J by 4 bases; unmatched bases: 3. The CDR3 is 14 residues long. CDR1 ENHRY and CDR2 SYGVKD come from the germline V gene. The chain's CDR3 is CAISPDRGNQPQHF. The CDR3, as DNA: TGTGCCATCAGCCCGGACAGGGGGAATCAGCCCCAGCATTTT.

The chain combines TRBV9 with TRBJ1-3; TRBD1 agrees at 7 bases. The length of the CDR3 is 15 residues. From germline, CDR1 is SGDLS and CDR2 YYNGEE. J gave up 1 base and V 4 bases, and 5 bases lay outside the gene matches. DNA for the CDR3: TGTGCCAGCAGCTTGGGACAGCCTTCTGGAAACACCATATATTTT. Protein sequence: CASSLGQPSGNTIYF.

The rearrangement uses TRBV5-1 and TRBJ2-7; D remains ambiguous. Germline assignment: CDR1 SGHRS and CDR2 YFSETQ. V was clipped by 9 bases and J by 5 bases, with 15 bases between them. This CDR3 has 12 residues. The CDR3 DNA is TGCGCCACCTCCACCAACAACAACGAGCAGTACTTC. This encodes CATSTNNNEQYF.